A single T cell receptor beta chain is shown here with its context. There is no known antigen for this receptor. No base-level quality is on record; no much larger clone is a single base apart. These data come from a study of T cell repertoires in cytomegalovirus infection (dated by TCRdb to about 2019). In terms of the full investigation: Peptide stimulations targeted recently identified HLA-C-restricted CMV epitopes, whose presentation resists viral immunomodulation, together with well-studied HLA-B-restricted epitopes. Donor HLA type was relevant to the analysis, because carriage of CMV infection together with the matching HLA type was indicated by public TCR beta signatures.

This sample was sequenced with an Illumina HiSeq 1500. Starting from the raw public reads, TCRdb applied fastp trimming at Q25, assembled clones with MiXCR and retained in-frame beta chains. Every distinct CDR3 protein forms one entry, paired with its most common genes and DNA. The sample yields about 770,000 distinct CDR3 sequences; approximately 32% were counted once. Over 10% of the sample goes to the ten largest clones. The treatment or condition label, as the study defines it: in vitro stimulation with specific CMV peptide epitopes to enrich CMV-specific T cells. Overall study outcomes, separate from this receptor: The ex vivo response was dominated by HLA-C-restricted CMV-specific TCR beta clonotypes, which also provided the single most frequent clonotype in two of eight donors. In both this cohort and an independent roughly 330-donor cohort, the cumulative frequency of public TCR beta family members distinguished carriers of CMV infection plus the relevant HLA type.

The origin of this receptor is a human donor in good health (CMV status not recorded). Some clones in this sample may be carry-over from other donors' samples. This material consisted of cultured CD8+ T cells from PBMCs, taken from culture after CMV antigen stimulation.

For the CDR3, the sequence is CASSTPLDAGQPGYGYTF. Read as DNA, the sequence is TGTGCCAGTAGTACCCCCCTGGACGCAGGACAGCCTGGCTATGGCTACACCTTC. Recombination linked TRBV19 to TRBJ1-2; tentative D gene TRBD1, with 6 bases matching. CDR1 and CDR2 were assigned from the germline V gene (reference sequence) as LNHDA and SQIVND. The V and J ends are trimmed by 4 bases and 4 bases, leaving 25 bases between them. The cysteine opens and the phenylalanine closes a CDR3 of 18 amino acids. Kept here is only the CDR3 DNA, which spans 54 bases and is read in frame from base 1.